This TCR beta chain stems from a study of blood T cell repertoires in COVID-19. Cohort assignment relied on participant-reported clinical history. V lost 6 bases and J lost 6, with 18 bases in between. The CDR3 consists of 16 residues. Germline CDR1 reads MDHEN; CDR2 reads SYDVKM. TCRdb's table, derived via immunoSEQ multiplex PCR, lists solely in-frame clones and lacks some. The sample records around 160,000 clones, roughly 90% being singletons. Sequenced sample: PBMCs or T cells enriched from blood (not recorded which). The chain couples TRBV28 to TRBJ1-6; D is ambiguous. This receptor was identified in a woman in her thirties with acute COVID-19. Here the CDR3 reads CASRRRGTVTNSPLHF. The CDR3 region has the DNA TGTGCCAGCAGACGACGGGGAACAGTGACTAATTCACCCCTCCACTTT.